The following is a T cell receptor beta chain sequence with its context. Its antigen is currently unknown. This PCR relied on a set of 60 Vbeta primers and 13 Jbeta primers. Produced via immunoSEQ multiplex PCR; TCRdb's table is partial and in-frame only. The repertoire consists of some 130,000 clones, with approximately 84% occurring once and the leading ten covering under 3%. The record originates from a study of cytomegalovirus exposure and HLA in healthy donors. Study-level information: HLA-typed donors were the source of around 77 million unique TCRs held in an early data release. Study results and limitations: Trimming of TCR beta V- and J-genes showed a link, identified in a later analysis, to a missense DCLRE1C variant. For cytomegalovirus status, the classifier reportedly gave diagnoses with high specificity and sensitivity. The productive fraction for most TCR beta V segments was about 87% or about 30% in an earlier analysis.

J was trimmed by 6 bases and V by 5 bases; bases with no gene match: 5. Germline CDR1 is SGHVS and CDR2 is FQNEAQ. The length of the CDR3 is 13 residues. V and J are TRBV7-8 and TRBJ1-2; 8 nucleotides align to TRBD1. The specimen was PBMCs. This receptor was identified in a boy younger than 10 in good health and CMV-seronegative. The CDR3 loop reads CASSLGQGDGYTF. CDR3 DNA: TGTGCCAGCAGCCTCGGACAGGGCGATGGCTACACCTTC.